The present T cell receptor beta chain was sequenced within a study of blood T cell repertoires in COVID-19 (dated by TCRdb to about 2020). Regarding the study in general: Samples covering the acute and convalescent phases of COVID-19 were provided by collaborators in the United States, Italy and Spain. The prospective study material was composed of cDNA or gDNA derived from T cells, B-cell-depleted T cells, or PBMCs. The samples were drawn from two sources: the first 160 participants of the ongoing ImmuneRACE study, and 1,000 to 1,500 subjects contributed by 6 global collaborators. Where HLA class I and class II types were available, the types were taken from metadata supplied by the sample provider, not from assay-based typing. The repertoires were released in a freely available public database meant as a resource for research on the immune response to SARS-CoV-2. The sample metadata nearly always contained a de-identified subject ID, COVID-19 status, age in years and sex. Subjects who had been exposed to COVID-19, were actively infected with it, or had recovered from it provided the deeply sampled blood TCRbeta repertoires that made up the dataset. General findings and caveats noted by the study authors: The quantity of clinical and demographic metadata differed by source and by participant and was supplied without curation.

Each collaborating institution followed its own protocols to collect whole blood in K2EDTA tubes. Collaborator samples were shipped for TCRbeta analysis as frozen whole blood, isolated PBMCs, or DNA extracted from either sample type. Details on this clone: No cognate antigen has been identified for it. Per-base quality was not reported, and no clone a single base away is much larger than it.

The immunoSEQ Assay, a bias-controlled multiplex PCR, was used to amplify TCRbeta CDR3 regions from genomic DNA. The paper's data handling went like this. Within the assay, amplification of reference gene primers was used to estimate how many nucleated cells each sample contained. To quantify the absolute abundance of each unique TCRbeta CDR3 rearrangement, sequence reads were collapsed and filtered. For each sample, productive Simpson clonality was calculated as the square root of Simpson's diversity index across productive rearrangements. The immuneACCESS repertoire file appears here via TCRdb, limited to in-frame rearrangements. These files lack a portion of the clones; in checked studies, under half of the deficit traces to unresolved V genes, and the cause of the others is not known. From that table come the V and J calls and clone size; the DNA was used to work out D and trimming. The sample records 200,000 to 250,000 clones, more than 75% of which are singletons. More than 6.5% of the sample rests with the top ten.

The CDR3 covers 12 residues, taking in both the cysteine and the phenylalanine. CDR3 DNA is the only sequence kept; it has 36 bases, read in frame from the first base. Trimming costs V 7 bases and J 2 bases, and their ends lie 8 bases apart. CDR1 MNHEY and CDR2 SVGAGI are derived from the germline V gene. The sample consisted of peripheral blood. Recombination joined TRBV6-5 with TRBJ1-2; a tentative D call is TRBD1 (5 bases match). The sequence derives from a woman between 70 and 85 years old with active or convalescent COVID-19. The CDR3 region has the sequence CASTDTNYGYTF. The DNA reads TGTGCCAGCACGGACACCAACTATGGCTACACCTTC.